The clone carrying this TCR beta chain was counted at least ten times. Its specificity is unknown. The data derive from a study of T cells after yellow fever vaccination. Overall study results and limits: Post-booster repertoires again held most primary-vaccination clones (approximately 96% CD4, 75% to 90% CD8). The secondary T-cell response peaked on day 5, not day 15, but was weaker.

V shed 1 base and J 2 bases; nucleotides not matched to a gene: 6. There are 16 residues in the CDR3. Looked up from germline, CDR1 is SGHRS and CDR2 is YFSETQ. The 5'RACE template-switching step produced TCR cDNA and added a universal primer site and UMIs. One entry per CDR3 protein results from TCRdb running MiXCR on the 5' RACE reads. Of under 300,000 distinct CDR3 sequences listed, about 7.1% are singletons. J is TRBJ2-3 and V is TRBV5-1; 8 bases are shared with TRBD2. This receptor was taken from a young man who received the YFV17D yellow fever vaccine. Sample: CD4+ T cells sorted from PBMCs, taken 15 days after the yellow fever booster vaccination. CDR3 amino acids: CASSLSTGGATDTQYF. The CDR3 DNA reads TGCGCCAGCAGCTTGAGTACCGGGGGGGCCACAGATACGCAGTATTTT.